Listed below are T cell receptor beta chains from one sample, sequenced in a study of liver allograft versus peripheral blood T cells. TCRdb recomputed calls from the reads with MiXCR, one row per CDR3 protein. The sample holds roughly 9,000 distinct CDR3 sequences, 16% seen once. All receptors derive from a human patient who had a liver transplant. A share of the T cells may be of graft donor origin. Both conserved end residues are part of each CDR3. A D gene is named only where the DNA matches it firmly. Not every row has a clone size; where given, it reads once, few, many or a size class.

CASRAFQETQYF | TGTGCCTCCAGGGCGTTCCAAGAGACCCAGTACTTC | TRBJ2-5 | few | TRBV10-3 | .
CSAHRGANYGYTF | TGCAGTGCGCACCGGGGAGCTAACTATGGCTACACCTTC | TRBJ1-2 | . | TRBV20-1 | .
CASSIRSGDEAFF | TGTGCCAGTAGTATTCGATCGGGCGATGAAGCTTTCTTT | TRBJ1-1 | medium-sized | TRBV19 | .
CASSYGAVGTGKNSYEQYF | TGTGCCAGCAGTTACGGCGCTGTCGGGACAGGAAAGAACTCCTACGAGCAGTACTTC | TRBJ2-7 | many | TRBV6-5 | TRBD1
CASSPRDRGRGQPQHF | TGTGCCAGCAGTCCCCGGGACAGGGGGAGGGGTCAGCCCCAGCATTTT | TRBJ1-5 | medium-sized | TRBV7-2 | TRBD1
CASSYSMTGTGPGYTF | TGTGCCAGCAGTTACTCCATGACAGGGACAGGGCCCGGCTACACCTTC | TRBJ1-2 | medium-sized | TRBV6-2/TRBV6-3 | TRBD1
CASTHAGGRQPQHF | TGTGCCAGTACACACGCCGGGGGTCGCCAGCCCCAGCATTTT | TRBJ1-5 | medium-sized | TRBV19 | .
CASSGQGEYGYTF | TGTGCCAGCAGTGGTCAGGGGGAATATGGCTACACCTTC | TRBJ1-2 | medium-sized | TRBV28 | TRBD1
CASSAAGTYYNEQFF | TGTGCCAGCAGTGCCGCCGGGACTTACTACAATGAGCAGTTCTTC | TRBJ2-1 | . | TRBV5-6 | .
CASSFTGTGGTGELFF | TGTGCCAGCAGTTTTACCGGGACAGGGGGGACCGGGGAGCTGTTTTTT | TRBJ2-2 | many | TRBV6-5 | TRBD1
CASSLKGLDYGYTF | TGTGCCAGCAGCTTAAAGGGGTTGGACTATGGCTACACCTTC | TRBJ1-2 | medium-sized | TRBV7-2 | .
CASSAPQGGLGNTIYF | TGTGCCAGCAGCGCGCCGCAGGGAGGGCTCGGAAACACCATATATTTT | TRBJ1-3 | medium-sized | TRBV5-4 | .
CASFPRIRQGATEAFF | TGTGCCAGCTTCCCTCGAATCCGCCAGGGGGCCACTGAAGCTTTCTTT | TRBJ1-1 | medium-sized | TRBV18 | TRBD1
CASSQNRERSPLHF | TGTGCCAGCAGTCAAAACAGGGAGCGATCACCCCTCCACTTT | TRBJ1-6 | medium-sized | TRBV28 | .
CATSDSRDSYGYTF | TGTGCCACCAGTGATTCCCGGGACAGCTATGGCTACACCTTC | TRBJ1-2 | medium-sized | TRBV24-1 | TRBD1
CASSYSGSMNTEAFF | TGTGCCAGCAGTTACTCGGGCAGCATGAACACTGAAGCTTTCTTT | TRBJ1-1 | . | TRBV6-5 | .
CASSVEMNTEAFF | TGTGCCAGCAGCGTAGAGATGAACACTGAAGCTTTCTTT | TRBJ1-1 | . | TRBV9 | .
CASSYDRAPSNYGYTF | TGTGCCAGCAGTTACGACAGGGCCCCTTCTAACTATGGCTACACCTTC | TRBJ1-2 | medium-sized | TRBV6-5 | TRBD1
CASSLVSAPSGSYGYTF | TGTGCCAGCAGTTTGGTTAGCGCACCGTCAGGTTCCTATGGCTACACCTTC | TRBJ1-2 | medium-sized | TRBV27 | .
CASSIDRGVSNQPQHF | TGTGCCAGTAGTATAGATCGGGGGGTAAGCAATCAGCCCCAGCATTTT | TRBJ1-5 | . | TRBV19 | .